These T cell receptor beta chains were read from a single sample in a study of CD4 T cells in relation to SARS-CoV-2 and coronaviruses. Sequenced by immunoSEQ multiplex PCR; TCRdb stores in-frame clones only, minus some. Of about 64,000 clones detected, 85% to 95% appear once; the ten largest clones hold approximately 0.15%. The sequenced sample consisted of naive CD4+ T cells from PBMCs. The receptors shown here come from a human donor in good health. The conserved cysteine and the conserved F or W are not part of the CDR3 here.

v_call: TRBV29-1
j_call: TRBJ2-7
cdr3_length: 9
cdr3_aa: STKTGDEQY

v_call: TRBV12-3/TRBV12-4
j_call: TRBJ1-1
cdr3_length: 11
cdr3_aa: ASSGDMNTEAF

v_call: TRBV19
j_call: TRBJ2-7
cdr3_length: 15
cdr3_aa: ASSGLLDIRSSYEQY

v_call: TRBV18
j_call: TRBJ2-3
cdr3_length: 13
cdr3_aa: ASSPTAPSGGEQY

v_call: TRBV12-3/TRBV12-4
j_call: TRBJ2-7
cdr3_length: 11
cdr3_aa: ASSFGGPYEQY

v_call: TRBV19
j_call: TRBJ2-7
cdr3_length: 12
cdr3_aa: ASRSASGNYEQY

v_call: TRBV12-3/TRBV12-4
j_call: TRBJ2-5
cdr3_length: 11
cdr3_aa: ASSLQIKDTQY

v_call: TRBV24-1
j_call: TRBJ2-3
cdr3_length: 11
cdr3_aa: ATSDLSRDTQY

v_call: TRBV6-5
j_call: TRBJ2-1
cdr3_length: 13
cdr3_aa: ASYPRTASYNEQF

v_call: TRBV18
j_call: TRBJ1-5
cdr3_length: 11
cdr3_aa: ASSPPPGQPQH

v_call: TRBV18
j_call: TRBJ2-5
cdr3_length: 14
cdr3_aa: ASSPRSSGRSETQY

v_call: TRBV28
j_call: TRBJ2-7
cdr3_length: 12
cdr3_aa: ASSPGHLSYEQY

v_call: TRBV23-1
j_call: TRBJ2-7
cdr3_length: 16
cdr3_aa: ASSPAPGTAWSSYEQY

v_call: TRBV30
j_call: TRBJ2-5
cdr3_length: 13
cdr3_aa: AWSEGQGDLGTQY

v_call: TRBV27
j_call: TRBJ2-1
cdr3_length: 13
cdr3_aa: ASSLRASGRNEQF

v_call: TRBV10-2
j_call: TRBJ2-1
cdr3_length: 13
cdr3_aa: ASRSGPKVANEQF

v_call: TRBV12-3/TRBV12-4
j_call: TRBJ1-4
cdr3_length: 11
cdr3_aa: ASSLWAGEKLF

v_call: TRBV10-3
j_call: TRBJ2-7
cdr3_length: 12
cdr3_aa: AISGRDSSYEQY

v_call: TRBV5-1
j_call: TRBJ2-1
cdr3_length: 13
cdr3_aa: ASSFQDRSYNEQF

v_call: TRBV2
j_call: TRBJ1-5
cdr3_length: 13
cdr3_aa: ASSFTTGAYQPQH